This T cell receptor (beta chain) stems from a study of post-analysis software for immune sequencing data. Unique molecular identifiers were built into the TCR beta cDNA libraries. Input amounts of roughly 0.9 to 10 million T cells were used. These gave 500,000 or so cDNA molecules, so each molecule approximated one T cell. TCRdb reprocessed the PCR reads via MiXCR and lists one record per CDR3 protein. The sample lists hundreds of thousands of distinct CDR3 sequences, 55% to 60% occurring once. Note on this clonotype: Its specificity is unknown.

Study results and limitations: Roughly five TRBV segments appeared more often in patients than in controls, and TRBV5-6, TRBV5-1 and TRBV20-1 were among these.

The germline V gene has CDR1 SGHAT and CDR2 FQNNGV. V lost 5 bases and J lost 4, with 14 bases in between. This CDR3 is 14 amino acids long. Sequencing used blood. This chain uses TRBV11-2 with TRBJ1-1; D is undetermined. The TCR was taken from a girl under 10 years old with multiple sclerosis. DNA of the CDR3: TGTGCCAGCAGCCCCACAACCGGGTCCACTGAAGCTTTCTTT. Amino acids: CASSPTTGSTEAFF.